The subject of this entry is one TCR beta chain. The source of the sample is a study of early T cells in non-severe SARS-CoV-2 infection. Germline trimming cut 6 bases from V and 10 bases from J; bases unmatched to any gene: 8. The CDR3 sequence is 13 residues long. One entry per CDR3 protein, called by TCRdb with MiXCR from the 5' RACE reads. The sample contains tens of thousands of distinct CDR3 sequences, over 15% of which appear only once. The receptor was derived from an adult who was a healthcare worker with PCR-confirmed SARS-CoV-2 infection or an uninfected control (not recorded which). The sample in question was whole blood, obtained at baseline. The genes are TRBV12-3 or TRBV12-4 and TRBJ2-1, with 8 positions matching TRBD1. The CDR3: CASSQLTGVEQFF. The CDR3 DNA reads as TGTGCCAGCAGCCAGTTGACAGGGGTGGAGCAGTTCTTC.